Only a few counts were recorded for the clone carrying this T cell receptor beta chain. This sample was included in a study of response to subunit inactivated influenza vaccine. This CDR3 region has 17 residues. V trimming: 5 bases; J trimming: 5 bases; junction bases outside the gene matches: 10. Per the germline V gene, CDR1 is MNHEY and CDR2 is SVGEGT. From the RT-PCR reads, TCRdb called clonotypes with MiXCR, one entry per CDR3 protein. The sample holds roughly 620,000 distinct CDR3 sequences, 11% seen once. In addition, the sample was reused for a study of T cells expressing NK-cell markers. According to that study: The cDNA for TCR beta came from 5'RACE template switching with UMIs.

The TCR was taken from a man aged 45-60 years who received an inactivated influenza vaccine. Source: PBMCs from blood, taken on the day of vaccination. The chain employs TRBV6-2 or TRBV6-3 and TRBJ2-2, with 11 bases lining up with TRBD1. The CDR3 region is CASSDAPGQGETGELFF. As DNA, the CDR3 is TGTGCCAGCAGTGACGCCCCGGGACAGGGGGAGACCGGGGAGCTGTTTTTT.